The clone carrying this TCR beta chain has only one observation. Its antigen is not identified. The ends lost 1 base at V and 3 bases at J; junction bases unmatched: 3. The CDR3 contains 16 residues. Germline loops: CDR1 SEHNR, CDR2 FQNEAQ (reference sequence). This sample was included in a study of chemoradiotherapy in HPV16-positive cancers. Overall study results and limits: The functional HPV-specific definition rests on just two HPV16-positive patients.

Clones were sequenced by immunoSEQ multiplex PCR, and TCRdb holds only the in-frame ones, with some missing. The table lists about 22,000 clones, roughly 92% of them singletons. The chain carries TRBV7-9 and TRBJ2-7, with 13 bases that match TRBD2. Source: blood, taken from a patient who underwent chemoradiotherapy. The TCR comes from a human donor with HPV-associated anogenital cancer. CDR3 nucleotides: TGTGCCAGCAGCTTAGGACTAGCGGGAGGCATCTACGAGCAGTACTTC. Amino acids: CASSLGLAGGIYEQYF.